Sequencing of this TCR beta chain was carried out in a study of cytotoxic CD8 clonotypes in ibrutinib-treated CLL. In the study overall: The taking of response samples occurred after a median about 12 months of treatment, with a range of 6 to 36.

TCR beta libraries used 2 to 2.5 micrograms of genomic DNA from cryopreserved PBMCs. The assay was immunoSEQ multiplex PCR, and TCRdb's table has in-frame clones only and misses some. The sample records 120,000 to 150,000 clones, roughly 80% being singletons. This CDR3 is built from 13 residues. Germline loops: CDR1 ENHRY, CDR2 SYGVKD. The ends were cut back, 8 bases at V and 3 bases at J, with 13 bases in the middle. The chain employs TRBV10-3 and TRBJ1-2, with D possibly TRBD1 on 5 matching bases. The receptor's source is a human donor with chronic lymphocytic leukemia. The starting material was PBMCs, obtained after 12 months of ibrutinib treatment. CDR3 in DNA: TGTGCCATCGGCAACGGGACGGACTATGGCTACACCTTC. It yields the protein CAIGNGTDYGYTF.